This T cell receptor beta chain comes out of a study of cytomegalovirus exposure and HLA in healthy donors. Study results and limitations: In a later analysis, V- and J-gene trimming of beta chains associated with a DCLRE1C missense variant, replicated independently. In an earlier analysis, productive rearrangement rates for most beta V segments clustered near 87% or 30%.

V was trimmed by 5 bases and J by 3 bases, leaving 13 bases between them. The CDR3 is 13 residues long. The germline CDR1 and CDR2 sequences are SQVTM and ANQGSEA. PCR used 60 Vbeta primers and 13 Jbeta primers. The protocol was immunoSEQ multiplex PCR, while the TCRdb copy is restricted to in-frame clones and leaves out a portion. The table includes 110,000 to 150,000 clones, over 65% detected once. This clone has only a few counts. Its antigen remains unidentified. The material sequenced was PBMCs. This sequence originates from a woman between 25 and 40 years old in good health and CMV-seronegative. The genes are TRBV29-1 and TRBJ1-1; D possibly corresponds to TRBD1 (5 bases). The CDR3 region has the DNA TGCAGCGTTCTCCGGGACTGGGACACTGAAGCTTTCTTT. Amino acids: CSVLRDWDTEAFF.